Below, 17 T cell receptor beta chains from the same sample are listed, as sequenced in a study of CD8+CD57+ T cells in acquired aplastic anemia. Researchers used genomic DNA as the template to profile TCR beta VDJ and CDR3. TCRdb reprocessed the reads with MiXCR, giving one entry per CDR3 protein. This repertoire shows 180,000 or so distinct CDR3 sequences, over 40% found once; its top ten account for about 1.8%. All sequencing subjects had displayed CD8+CD57+ cell expansion on flow cytometry. The source material was sorted CD4+, CD8+, or CD8+CD57+ T cells (not recorded which) from PBMCs. These receptors came from a human donor with aplastic anemia.

This chain joins TRBV6-1 and TRBJ1-2; D uncertain. The CDR3 covers 14 residues. Trimming pared 6 bases from V and 2 bases from J, leaving 13 bases between. Germline values: CDR1 MNHNS, CDR2 SASEGT. The CDR3 bases are TGTGCCAGCAGCCCAAGGGTCGGGAACTATGGCTACACCTTC. Translating it yields CASSPRVGNYGYTF.

The chain joins TRBV4-2 to TRBJ2-7, with a weak D call TRBD1 (6 bases). V lost 4 bases to trimming and J lost 3 bases, with 19 bases between them. This CDR3 has 16 amino acids. The germline V gene encodes CDR1 LGHNA and CDR2 YNFKEQ. The CDR3 sequence: CASSRTGHRLSYEQYF. CDR3 sequence (DNA): TGTGCCAGCAGCCGAACGGGACATCGATTGAGCTACGAGCAGTACTTC.

The gene calls are TRBV29-1 and TRBJ1-3, with unresolved D. V was trimmed by 0 bases and J by 0 bases, leaving 6 bases between them. This CDR3 contains 14 residues. Germline CDR1 is SQVTM and CDR2 is ANQGSEA. The CDR3, as DNA: TGCAGCGTTGAAGACAGCTACTCTGGAAACACCATATATTTT. Translated, it gives CSVEDSYSGNTIYF.

This clonotype was recorded a few times. No conserved phenylalanine or tryptophan is present at the end of the CDR3, so a read error is the likely explanation. It is unclear where the CDR3 begins or ends on the DNA, so no DNA is shown, and the CDR3 is as TCRdb lists it. The rearrangement uses TRBV10-1 and TRBJ1-4. The CDR3 comprises 11 residues, both ends counted. Per germline, CDR1 WNHNN and CDR2 SYGVQD (reference sequence). The CDR3 is CASSEGEGSVL.

This clonotype was counted at least ten times. The genes are TRBV7-2 and TRBJ2-2; no clear D gene. This CDR3 is built from 15 residues. CDR1 is SGHTA and CDR2 is FQGNSA in the germline V gene. The V gene lost 5 bases and the J gene lost 1 base, with 11 bases spanning the gap. The CDR3 DNA reads as TGTGCCAGCAGCCCTCGGGCCGTGAACACCGGGGAGCTGTTTTTT. Encoded protein: CASSPRAVNTGELFF.

The CDR3 DNA reads TGTGCCACCAGCAAACCCGGGACCAAGACTCAAGAGACCCAGTACTTC. Amino acids: CATSKPGTKTQETQYF. V and J are TRBV15 and TRBJ2-5; D may be TRBD1 or TRBD2 (5 bases each). CDR3 size: 16 residues. Between the trimmed V and J ends, which lost 4 bases and 2 bases, there was a span of 17 bases. Germline CDR1 and CDR2: LNHNV and YYDKDF (reference sequence).

This clonotype was counted ten times or more. V gene TRBV19 combines with J gene TRBJ2-3; no clear D gene. The CDR3 extends over 14 amino acids. The germline V gene encodes CDR1 LNHDA and CDR2 SQIVND (reference sequence). The V and J ends lost 3 bases and 1 base respectively, with 8 bases between them. The CDR3 DNA follows: TGTGCCAGTAGTATTCTCCGGGGCACAGATACGCAGTATTTT. This sequence encodes CASSILRGTDTQYF.

This clonotype was found many times. One end of the junction is discordant with germline, which a read error may explain. The chain has TRBV5-1 and TRBJ1-1; 7 nucleotides agree with TRBD1. The germline V gene has CDR1 SGHRS and CDR2 YFSETQ. The length of the CDR3 is 14 residues. CDR3 in DNA: TGCGCCAGCAGCTTGCAACAGGGGAACACTGGAGCTTTCTTT. Translating gives CASSLQQGNTGAFF.

This clonotype was counted at least ten times. V usage is TRBV7-2 and J usage is TRBJ1-1; D might be TRBD1 (5 bases). The CDR3 runs to 12 residues. Germline CDR1 reads SGHTA; CDR2 reads FQGNSA. V lost 4 bases to trimming and J lost 11 bases, with 14 bases between them. This chain's CDR3 is CASSSPGINAFF. In nucleotides, the CDR3 is TGTGCCAGCAGCTCCCCAGGGATTAACGCTTTCTTT.

The table lists this clonotype with many counts. The chain recombines TRBV20-1 with TRBJ2-1, with D possibly TRBD2 on 6 matching bases. Germline CDR1 reads DFQATT; CDR2 reads SNEGSKA (reference sequence). Trimming took off 3 bases at V and 9 bases at J, with 18 bases between the two ends. CDR3 length: 14 residues. The CDR3 DNA follows: TGCAGTGCTAGTTCTAGCGCCGATGGGGGTGAGCAGTTCTTC. Its protein product is CSASSSADGGEQFF.

This clonotype came up many times. The chain recombines TRBV19 with TRBJ2-3; TRBD2 agrees at 7 bases. CDR3 length: 16 amino acids. The J segment lost 7 bases and the V segment lost 5 bases, leaving 15 bases of the junction unmatched. Germline V gene lookup returns CDR1 LNHDA and CDR2 SQIVND (reference sequence). CDR3 DNA sequence: TGTGCCAGTAGTTCCCCCCCCGGGGGAGGGCGGTATACGCAGTATTTT. It codes for CASSSPPGGGRYTQYF.

This chain uses TRBV24-1 with TRBJ2-7, with TRBD1 matching 10 bases. Per germline, CDR1 KGHDR and CDR2 SFDVKD. Trimming at V came to 4 bases and at J to 5 bases, leaving 10 bases not matched to a gene. This CDR3 contains 16 residues. The CDR3 protein is CATSDTKLGTGDEQYF. For the CDR3, the DNA is TGTGCCACCAGTGACACCAAATTGGGGACAGGGGACGAGCAGTACTTC.

This clonotype was seen more than once but under ten times. The CDR3 here is CASSEARGYNSPLHF. The CDR3 DNA sequence: TGTGCCAGCAGTGAGGCCAGAGGGTACAATTCACCCCTCCACTTT. V and J are TRBV25-1 and TRBJ1-6; no clear D. Looked up from germline, CDR1 is MGHDK and CDR2 is SYGVNS. This CDR3 has 15 amino acids. Trimming took off 3 bases at V and 7 bases at J, with 13 bases between the two ends.

The chain carries TRBV20-1 and TRBJ2-7, with TRBD2 identical over 10 bases. V lost 5 bases and J lost 0; bases outside the gene matches: 13. Germline V lookup: CDR1 DFQATT, CDR2 SNEGSKA (reference sequence). The CDR3 sequence is 17 residues long. The CDR3 bases are TGCAGTGCTGGCCCCCGGACTAGCGGCACCGGCTCCTACGAGCAGTACTTC. This gives the protein CSAGPRTSGTGSYEQYF.

This clonotype was seen once. CDR3 nucleotide sequence: TGCAGTGCTCTCCCAAGTACCACCCAAGAGACCCAGTACTTC. Its protein product is CSALPSTTQETQYF. The chain employs TRBV20-1 and TRBJ2-5; D call uncertain. The germline V and J ends were trimmed by 5 bases and 1 base, with 14 bases remaining between them. This CDR3 is built from 14 residues. Germline CDR1 and CDR2: DFQATT and SNEGSKA (reference sequence).

This clonotype was detected ten times or more. This chain connects TRBV7-2 to TRBJ1-2; maybe TRBD1 (6 bases). Trimming took 5 bases from V and 4 from J, leaving 11 bases between them. The germline V gene has CDR1 SGHTA and CDR2 FQGNSA. This CDR3 is built from 13 residues. The CDR3 reads CASSAGTPYGYTF. In DNA, the CDR3 is TGTGCCAGCAGCGCCGGGACACCCTATGGCTACACCTTC.

This clonotype was found a few times. The gene calls are TRBV7-3 and TRBJ2-6; D call uncertain. Germline V CDR1 and CDR2: SGHTA, FQGTGA. This CDR3 has 13 amino acids. V was cut by 5 bases and J by 2 bases, with 4 bases left in between. In DNA, the CDR3 is TGTGCCAGCAGCCGGACTGGGGCCAACGTCCTGACTTTC. Its translation: CASSRTGANVLTF.